These 6 T cell receptor beta chains were sequenced from one sample in a study of T cells in narcolepsy. Method: immunoSEQ multiplex PCR; TCRdb's copy keeps in-frame clones and lacks some. This table holds 20,000 to 30,000 clones, roughly 64% found once. What was sequenced was memory (CD45RA-) CD4+ T cells from blood. These receptors originate from a human donor in good health.

The rearrangement uses TRBV1 and TRBJ2-4. TRBV1 is marked as a pseudogene. The CDR3 contains 20 residues. CDR3 coding DNA: TGCACCAGCAGCCAAGATGGAGTTCGGGACCTTTGGTTAGCCAAAAACATTCAGTACTTC. This encodes CTSSQDGVRDLWLAKNIQYF.

This chain joins TRBV28 and TRBJ1-1; TRBD1 is a possible D gene (6 bases). The CDR3 runs 15 residues. Germline V lookup: CDR1 MDHEN, CDR2 SYDVKM. The ends were cut back, 5 bases at V and 3 bases at J, with 16 bases in the middle. The DNA of the CDR3 is TGTGCCAGCAGTAAAACCGGGACATTTTACACTGAAGCTTTCTTT. Encoded protein: CASSKTGTFYTEAFF.

This rearrangement joins TRBV5-6 to TRBJ2-5; no clear D. Trimming removed 3 bases at V and 10 bases at J, with 10 bases between. Germline CDR1 SGHDT, CDR2 YYEEEE. This CDR3 region has 11 residues. The CDR3 protein is CASSSRSDQYF. CDR3 nucleotide sequence: TGTGCCAGCAGCTCCCGTTCGGACCAGTACTTC.

The sample holds one count of this clone. The gene calls are TRBV11-3 and TRBJ2-7; D is uncertain. V shed 1 base and J shed 4 bases, with 8 bases lying between them. Germline V CDR1 and CDR2: SGHNT, YENEEA. CDR3 length: 13 residues. CDR3 DNA sequence: TGTGCCAGCAGCTTAGGACAACAATACGAGCAGTACTTC. Its translation is CASSLGQQYEQYF.

The rearrangement joins TRBV11-3 to TRBJ2-7, with a weak D call TRBD2 (5 bases). This CDR3 contains 15 residues. The germline V and J ends were trimmed by 6 bases and 0 bases, with 15 bases remaining between them. From germline, CDR1 is SGHNT and CDR2 YENEEA. CDR3 protein: CASSYDYPSSYEQYF. The CDR3 DNA reads TGTGCCAGCAGTTACGACTACCCGAGCTCCTACGAGCAGTACTTC.

The chain recombines TRBV27 with TRBJ2-1; no clear D. V was cut by 5 bases and J by 9 bases, with 14 bases left in between. CDR3 size: 13 residues. CDR1 and CDR2 (germline): MNHEY, SMNVEV (reference sequence). CDR3 loop: CASSPVRLTEQFF. CDR3 in DNA: TGTGCCAGCAGTCCGGTGCGGCTTACTGAGCAGTTCTTC.